This T cell receptor (beta chain) stems from a study of T cell responses to AZD1222 COVID-19 vaccine. The J segment lost 5 bases and the V segment lost 2 bases, leaving 14 bases of the junction unmatched. This CDR3 region has 17 residues. Germline V gene data show CDR1 as SGHDT and CDR2 as YYEEEE. Some clones are missing from TCRdb's copy, which holds only in-frame ones; the method was immunoSEQ multiplex PCR. The sample carries about 100,000 clones, 70% to 90% recorded once. This sequence joins TRBV5-6 and TRBJ2-7; TRBD1 agrees at 9 bases. The input for sequencing was peripheral blood, taken 28 days after the second AZD1222 dose. This clonotype was obtained from an adult who received the AZD1222 COVID-19 vaccine. Written as DNA, the CDR3 is TGTGCCAGCAGCTTCATCACCGGGACAGGGTTGATCAACGAGCAGTACTTC. Translated, it gives CASSFITGTGLINEQYF.